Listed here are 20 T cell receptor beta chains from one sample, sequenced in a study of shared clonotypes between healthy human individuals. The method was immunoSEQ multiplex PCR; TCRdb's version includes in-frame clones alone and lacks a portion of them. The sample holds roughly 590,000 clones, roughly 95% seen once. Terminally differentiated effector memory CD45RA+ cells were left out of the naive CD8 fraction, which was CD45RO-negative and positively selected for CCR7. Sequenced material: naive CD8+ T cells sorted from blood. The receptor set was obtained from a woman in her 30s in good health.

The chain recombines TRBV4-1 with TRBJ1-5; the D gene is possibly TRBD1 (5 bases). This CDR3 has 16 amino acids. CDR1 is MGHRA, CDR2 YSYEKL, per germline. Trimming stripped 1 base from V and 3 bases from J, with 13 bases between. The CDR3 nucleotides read TGCGCCAGCAGCCAAGCCCCAGGGTCAAACAATCAGCCCCAGCATTTT. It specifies CASSQAPGSNNQPQHF.

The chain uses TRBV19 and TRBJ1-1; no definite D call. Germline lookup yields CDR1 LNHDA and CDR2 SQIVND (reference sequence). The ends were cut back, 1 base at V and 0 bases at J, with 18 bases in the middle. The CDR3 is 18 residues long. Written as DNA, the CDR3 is TGTGCCAGTAGTATAGTCGGAGACACTATGTCCATGAACACTGAAGCTTTCTTT. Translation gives CASSIVGDTMSMNTEAFF.

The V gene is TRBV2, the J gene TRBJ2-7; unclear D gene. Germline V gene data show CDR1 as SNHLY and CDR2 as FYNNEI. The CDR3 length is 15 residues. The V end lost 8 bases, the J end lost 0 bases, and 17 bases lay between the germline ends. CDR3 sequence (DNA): TGTGCCAGCTTTAACCCCCGGGCCCTCTCCTACGAGCAGTACTTC. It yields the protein CASFNPRALSYEQYF.

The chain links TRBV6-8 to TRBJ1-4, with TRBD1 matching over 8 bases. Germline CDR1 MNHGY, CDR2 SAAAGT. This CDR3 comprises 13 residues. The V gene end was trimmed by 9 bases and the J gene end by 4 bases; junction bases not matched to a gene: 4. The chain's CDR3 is CARTGQVNEKLFF. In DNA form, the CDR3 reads TGTGCCAGGACGGGACAGGTTAATGAAAAACTGTTTTTT.

The CDR3 DNA reads TGTGCCAGCAGCACACTCCGGGAGACAGCCCATGAAAAACTGTTTTTT. Protein sequence: CASSTLRETAHEKLFF. The genes are TRBV28 and TRBJ1-4; tentative D call: TRBD1 (5 bases). This CDR3 has 16 residues. V was cut by 6 bases and J by 6 bases, with 20 bases left in between. Per germline, CDR1 MDHEN and CDR2 SYDVKM. Based on the CDR3 plus reference TRBV28 and TRBJ1-4, the full variable domain is DVKVTQSSRYLVKRTGEKVFLECVQDMDHENMFWYRQDPGLGLRLIYFSYDVKMKEKGDIPEGYSVSREKKERFSLILESASTNQTSMYLCASSTLRETAHEKLFFGSGTQLSVL.

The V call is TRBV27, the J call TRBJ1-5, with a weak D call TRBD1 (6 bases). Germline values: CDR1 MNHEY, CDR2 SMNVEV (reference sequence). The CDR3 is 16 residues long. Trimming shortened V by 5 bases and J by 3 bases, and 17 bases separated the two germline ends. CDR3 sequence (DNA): TGTGCCAGCAGTACCAGTGGGGGGGCCAACAATCAGCCCCAGCATTTT. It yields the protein CASSTSGGANNQPQHF.

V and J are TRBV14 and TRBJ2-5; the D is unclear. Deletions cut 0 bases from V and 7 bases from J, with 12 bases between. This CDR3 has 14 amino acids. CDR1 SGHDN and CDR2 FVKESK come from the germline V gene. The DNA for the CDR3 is TGTGCCAGCAGCCAAGAGGAAAAGTGGGGGACCCAGTACTTC. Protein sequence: CASSQEEKWGTQYF.

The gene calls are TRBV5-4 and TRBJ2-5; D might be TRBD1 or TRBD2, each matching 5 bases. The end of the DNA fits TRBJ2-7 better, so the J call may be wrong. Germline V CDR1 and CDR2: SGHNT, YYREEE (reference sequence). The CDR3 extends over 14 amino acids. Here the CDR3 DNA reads TGTGCCAGCAGCTGGGACGCTTCAAACTACGAGCAGTACTTC. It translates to CASSWDASNYEQYF.

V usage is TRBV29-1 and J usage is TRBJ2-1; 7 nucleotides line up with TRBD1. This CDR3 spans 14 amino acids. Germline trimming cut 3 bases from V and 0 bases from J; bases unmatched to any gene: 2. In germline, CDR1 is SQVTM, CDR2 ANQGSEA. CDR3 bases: TGCAGCGTTGAGGGACAGTCCTCCTACAATGAGCAGTTCTTC. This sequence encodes CSVEGQSSYNEQFF.

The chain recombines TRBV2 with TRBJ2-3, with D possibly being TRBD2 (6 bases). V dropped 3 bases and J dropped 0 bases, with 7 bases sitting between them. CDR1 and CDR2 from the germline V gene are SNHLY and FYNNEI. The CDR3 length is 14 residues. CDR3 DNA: TGTGCCAGCAGTGAGGGGGGTAGCACAGATACGCAGTATTTT. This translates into CASSEGGSTDTQYF.

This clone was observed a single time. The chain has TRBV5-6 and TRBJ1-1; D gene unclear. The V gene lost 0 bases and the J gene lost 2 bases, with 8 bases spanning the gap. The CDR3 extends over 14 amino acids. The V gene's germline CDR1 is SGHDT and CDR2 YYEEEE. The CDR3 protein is CASSLVGVNTEAFF. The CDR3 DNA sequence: TGTGCCAGCAGCTTGGTTGGGGTAAACACTGAAGCTTTCTTT.

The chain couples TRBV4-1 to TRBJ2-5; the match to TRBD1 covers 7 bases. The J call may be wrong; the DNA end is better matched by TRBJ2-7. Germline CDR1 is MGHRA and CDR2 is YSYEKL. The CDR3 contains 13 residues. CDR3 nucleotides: TGCGCCAGCAGCCCGGGACAGCTCTACGAGCAGTACTTC. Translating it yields CASSPGQLYEQYF.

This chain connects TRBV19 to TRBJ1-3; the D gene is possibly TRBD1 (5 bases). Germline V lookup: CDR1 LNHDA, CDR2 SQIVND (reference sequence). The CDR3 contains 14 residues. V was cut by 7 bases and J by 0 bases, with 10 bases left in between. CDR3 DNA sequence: TGTGCCAGTAACCCAGGGCTCTCTGGAAACACCATATATTTT. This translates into CASNPGLSGNTIYF.

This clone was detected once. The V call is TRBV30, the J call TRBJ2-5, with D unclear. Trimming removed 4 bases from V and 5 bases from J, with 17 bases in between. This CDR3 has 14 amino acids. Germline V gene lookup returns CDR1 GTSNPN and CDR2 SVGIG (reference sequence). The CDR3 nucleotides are TGTGCCTGGAATAATGTAGACCCTAGGGAGACCCAGTACTTC. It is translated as CAWNNVDPRETQYF.

The CDR3 is CASSVHLGGHGYTF. The CDR3 region has the DNA TGTGCCAGCAGCGTACATCTGGGGGGTCATGGCTACACCTTC. The V and J genes are TRBV9 and TRBJ1-2; weak D call: TRBD1 (5 bases). CDR1 is SGDLS and CDR2 is YYNGEE in the germline V gene. Trimming removed 1 base at V and 6 bases at J, with 13 bases between. The CDR3 extends over 14 amino acids.

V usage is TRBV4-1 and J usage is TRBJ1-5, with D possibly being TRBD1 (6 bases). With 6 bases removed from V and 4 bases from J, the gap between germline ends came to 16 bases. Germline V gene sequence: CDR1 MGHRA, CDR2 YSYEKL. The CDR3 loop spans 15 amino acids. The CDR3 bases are TGCGCCAGCAGTCTGAGGGGGGGGCTAAATCAGCCCCAGCATTTT. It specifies CASSLRGGLNQPQHF.

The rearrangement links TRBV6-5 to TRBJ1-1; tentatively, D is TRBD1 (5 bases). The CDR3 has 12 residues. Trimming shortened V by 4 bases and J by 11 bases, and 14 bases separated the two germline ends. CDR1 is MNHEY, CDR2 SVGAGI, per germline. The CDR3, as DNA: TGTGCCAGCAGTTCCGGGGGGATAATGGCTTTCTTT. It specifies CASSSGGIMAFF.

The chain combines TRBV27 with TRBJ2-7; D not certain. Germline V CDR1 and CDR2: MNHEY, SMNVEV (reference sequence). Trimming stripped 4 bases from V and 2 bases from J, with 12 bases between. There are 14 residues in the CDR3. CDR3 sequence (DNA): TGTGCCAGCAGTTCCATACCCCCGACCTACGAGCAGTACTTC. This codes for CASSSIPPTYEQYF.

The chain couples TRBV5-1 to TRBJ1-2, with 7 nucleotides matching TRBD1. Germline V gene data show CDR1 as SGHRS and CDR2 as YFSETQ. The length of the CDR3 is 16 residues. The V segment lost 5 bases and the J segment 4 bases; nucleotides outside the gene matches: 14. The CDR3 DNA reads TGCGCCAGCAGGCCGAGTAACAGGGGAACAAGCTATGGCTACACCTTC. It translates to CASRPSNRGTSYGYTF.

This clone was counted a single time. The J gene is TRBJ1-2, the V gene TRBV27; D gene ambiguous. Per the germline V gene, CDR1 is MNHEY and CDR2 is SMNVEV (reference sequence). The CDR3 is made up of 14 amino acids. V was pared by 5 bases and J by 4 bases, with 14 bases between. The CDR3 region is CASSPPGGIYGYTF. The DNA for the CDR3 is TGTGCCAGCAGTCCCCCCGGAGGGATCTATGGCTACACCTTC.